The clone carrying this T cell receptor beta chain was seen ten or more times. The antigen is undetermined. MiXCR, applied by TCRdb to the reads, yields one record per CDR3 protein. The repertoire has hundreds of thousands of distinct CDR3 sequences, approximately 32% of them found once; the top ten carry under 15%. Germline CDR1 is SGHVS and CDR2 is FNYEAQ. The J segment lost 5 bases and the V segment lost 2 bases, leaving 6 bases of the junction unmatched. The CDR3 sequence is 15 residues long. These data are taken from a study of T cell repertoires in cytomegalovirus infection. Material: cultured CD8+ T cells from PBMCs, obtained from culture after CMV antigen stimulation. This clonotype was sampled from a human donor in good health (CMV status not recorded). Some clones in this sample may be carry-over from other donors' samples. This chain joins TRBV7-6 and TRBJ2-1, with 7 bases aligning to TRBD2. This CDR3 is CASSLSSGGNNEQFF. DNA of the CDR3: TGTGCCAGCAGCTTATCGTCGGGGGGAAACAATGAGCAGTTCTTC.